This T cell receptor (beta chain) came from a study of blood T cells in healthy people across ages. A J-beta primer mix and a sample-barcoded 5' primer were used in a second PCR of roughly 6 to 11 cycles. TCRdb re-derived calls from the 5' RACE reads in MiXCR, one entry per CDR3 protein. The sample lists roughly 1,100,000 distinct CDR3 sequences; roughly 24% were seen once. This clonotype was detected a few times. Its target is unknown. An end of the junction differs from the germline gene, which may be a read error. This CDR3 spans 13 amino acids. CDR1 is SGHRS and CDR2 is YFSETQ in the germline V gene. Study-level results: Unknown CMV status may confound age-related changes in expanded clones. The authors considered diversity estimates from one million T cells to be underestimates.

These records were also assigned to another study, of T cells of mothers and their children. As reported in that work: Input to cDNA synthesis comprised all extracted RNA, at a ratio of about 1.5 ug per 15 ul. Per child, around 3 million TCR beta CDR3 reads were obtained, against over 8.5 million per mother.

V and J are TRBV5-1 and TRBJ1-2; TRBD1 might be the D (5 bases). The TCR sequence derives from a girl under 10 years old in good health. Sequenced: blood. The CDR3 DNA reads TGCGCCAGCAGCCCCCTGGGGGGTACTGGCTGCACCTTC. This codes for CASSPLGGTGCTF. Combining the CDR3 with reference TRBV5-1 and TRBJ1-2 gives the whole variable domain KAGVTQTPRYLIKTRGQQVTLSCSPISGHRSVSWYQQTPGQGLQFLFEYFSETQRNKGNFPGRFSGRQFSNSRSEMNVSTLELGDSALYLCASSPLGGTGCTFGSGTRLTVV.